A single sample is the source of the 15 T cell receptor beta chains below, sequenced in a study of identical twins. TCRdb reprocessed the 5' RACE reads with MiXCR, giving one entry per CDR3 protein. The table shows some 240,000 distinct CDR3 sequences, with about 8% occurring only once. This same sample was also part of a study on yellow fever vaccine responses in identical twins.

The specimen was CD8+ T cells sorted from blood. Every receptor here comes from a woman younger than 35 in good health.

This clonotype was observed a handful of times. The rearrangement uses TRBV27 and TRBJ2-1; possible D gene TRBD2, 6 bases. V was pared by 0 bases and J by 5 bases, with 8 bases between. In germline, CDR1 is MNHEY, CDR2 SMNVEV (reference sequence). This CDR3 has 14 residues. The CDR3, as DNA: TGTGCCAGCAGTTTATCGGGGGGAGACAATGAGCAGTTCTTC. Protein product: CASSLSGGDNEQFF.

This clonotype was counted ten times or more. This chain links TRBV7-9 with TRBJ2-1; 9 nucleotides line up with TRBD2. The ends lost 3 bases at V and 7 bases at J; junction bases unmatched: 7. This CDR3 contains 15 residues. Germline values: CDR1 SEHNR, CDR2 FQNEAQ (reference sequence). The CDR3 DNA follows: TGTGCCAGCAGCTTTGGTAGCGGGAGTGAGAATGAGCAGTTCTTC. Protein sequence: CASSFGSGSENEQFF.

This clonotype was seen repeatedly, ten times or more. The gene calls are TRBV7-9 and TRBJ2-1; D call uncertain. This CDR3 has 13 amino acids. The V gene's germline CDR1 is SEHNR and CDR2 FQNEAQ (reference sequence). V was trimmed by 6 bases and J by 6 bases, leaving 12 bases between them. The CDR3 DNA reads as TGTGCCAGCAGTTGGATTTTAGGCAATGAGCAGTTCTTC. This encodes CASSWILGNEQFF. Combining the CDR3 with reference TRBV7-9 and TRBJ2-1 gives the whole variable domain DTGVSQNPRHKITKRGQNVTFRCDPISEHNRLYWYRQTLGQGPEFLTYFQNEAQLEKSRLLSDRFSAERPKGSFSTLEIQRTEQGDSAMYLCASSWILGNEQFFGPGTRLTVL.

This clonotype was recorded at least ten times. The chain employs TRBV4-3 and TRBJ2-3; D not certain. The CDR3 contains 20 residues. Germline CDR1 reads LGHNA; CDR2 reads YSLEER. The V end lost 0 bases, the J end lost 0 bases, and 22 bases lay between the germline ends. CDR3 sequence (DNA): TGCGCCAGCAGCCAAGATGCTGGCCCAATAGTAAATCCTAGCACAGATACGCAGTATTTT. Protein product: CASSQDAGPIVNPSTDTQYF.

This clonotype was recorded at least ten times. The J gene is TRBJ1-1, the V gene TRBV4-1, with a weak D call TRBD1 (6 bases). CDR3 length: 15 residues. Germline V gene sequence: CDR1 MGHRA, CDR2 YSYEKL. V gave up 1 base and J gave up 1 base, with 10 bases separating them. CDR3 region: CASSQGSGENTEAFF. CDR3 bases: TGCGCCAGCAGCCAAGGTTCAGGGGAGAACACTGAAGCTTTCTTT.

This rearrangement joins TRBV19 to TRBJ2-2; 7 bases line up with TRBD2. Losses at the gene ends were 5 bases for V and 6 bases for J; bases not matched to a gene: 3. The CDR3 loop spans 13 amino acids. Per germline, CDR1 LNHDA and CDR2 SQIVND (reference sequence). CDR3: CASSGREPGELFF. The CDR3 coding sequence is TGTGCCAGTAGTGGGCGGGAGCCCGGGGAGCTGTTTTTT.

J is TRBJ2-7 and V is TRBV7-9; D gene unclear. The CDR3 is 15 amino acids. Germline CDR1 SEHNR, CDR2 FQNEAQ (reference sequence). The germline V and J ends were trimmed by 5 bases and 2 bases, with 16 bases remaining between them. CDR3 DNA: TGTGCCAGCAGCCCTAGAGATCTTTTCCCCTACGAGCAGTACTTC. As protein: CASSPRDLFPYEQYF.

This clonotype came up many times. The chain links TRBV12-3 or TRBV12-4 to TRBJ2-7; 13 bases match TRBD2. Trimming took 5 bases from V and 5 from J; bases not matched to a gene: 6. This CDR3 contains 15 residues. The CDR3 protein is CASSGTSGEADEQYF. The CDR3 coding sequence is TGTGCCAGCAGTGGGACTAGCGGGGAAGCGGACGAGCAGTACTTC.

About this clonotype: A junction end diverges from the germline sequence, so it may reflect a read error. CDR3 protein: CATSEDLVERNEQFF. The CDR3 nucleotides are TGTGCCACCAGTGAAGACCTAGTGGAACGCAATGAGCAGTTCTTC. The chain has TRBV10-3 and TRBJ2-1; D gene unclear. From germline, CDR1 is ENHRY and CDR2 SYGVKD. This CDR3 is 15 amino acids long.

The chain couples TRBV7-8 to TRBJ2-7; D is possibly TRBD1 or TRBD2 (5 bases each). V lost 0 bases and J 2 bases, leaving 11 bases between the germline ends. Germline values: CDR1 SGHVS, CDR2 FQNEAQ. CDR3 length equals 15 residues. CDR3 coding DNA: TGTGCCAGCAGCTTAGCTCGGGACGGGACCTACGAGCAGTACTTC. Amino acid sequence: CASSLARDGTYEQYF.

Only a few counts were recorded for this clonotype. The V gene is TRBV19, the J gene TRBJ2-7; no reliable D call. This CDR3 spans 13 amino acids. The germline V gene has CDR1 LNHDA and CDR2 SQIVND (reference sequence). Trimming removed 3 bases at V and 2 bases at J, with 8 bases between. CDR3 residues: CASSISGAYEQYF. CDR3 bases: TGTGCCAGTAGTATTTCAGGAGCCTACGAGCAGTACTTC. Combining the CDR3 with reference TRBV19 and TRBJ2-7 gives the whole variable domain DGGITQSPKYLFRKEGQNVTLSCEQNLNHDAMYWYRQDPGQGLRLIYYSQIVNDFQKGDIAEGYSVSREKKESFPLTVTSAQKNPTAFYLCASSISGAYEQYFGPGTRLTVT.

This clonotype was seen ten or more times. This sequence joins TRBV7-2 and TRBJ2-5; 7 nucleotides align to TRBD2. V lost 0 bases, J lost 0 bases, and 1 base stayed unmatched. CDR1 and CDR2 (germline): SGHTA, FQGNSA. The CDR3 runs 15 residues. This CDR3 reads CASSLAGGYQETQYF. The CDR3 region has the DNA TGTGCCAGCAGCTTAGCGGGAGGGTACCAAGAGACCCAGTACTTC.

This clonotype has at least ten counts. This chain joins TRBV4-3 and TRBJ2-1, with D hard to call. Germline-derived CDR1 and CDR2 are LGHNA and YSLEER. The length of the CDR3 is 15 residues. V shed 0 bases and J shed 2 bases, with 8 bases lying between them. CDR3 in amino acids: CASSQDRSTYNEQFF. In DNA, the CDR3 is TGCGCCAGCAGCCAAGATAGGTCTACCTACAATGAGCAGTTCTTC.

This clonotype was seen at least ten times. The V call is TRBV29-1, the J call TRBJ2-1; no clear D gene. Trimming shortened V by 2 bases and J by 8 bases, and 10 bases separated the two germline ends. The CDR3 has 12 residues. The V gene's germline CDR1 is SQVTM and CDR2 ANQGSEA. The CDR3 spells CSVELFGDEQFF. The CDR3 region has the DNA TGCAGCGTTGAATTATTCGGTGATGAGCAGTTCTTC.

This rearrangement joins TRBV25-1 to TRBJ1-1, with D possibly matching TRBD1 (5 bases). Germline V gene lookup returns CDR1 MGHDK and CDR2 SYGVNS. The CDR3 has 16 residues. Trimming removed 2 bases from V and 2 bases from J, with 15 bases in between. The CDR3 coding sequence is TGTGCCAGCAGTGAAACGGGGACTAACGGTAACACTGAAGCTTTCTTT. Amino acids: CASSETGTNGNTEAFF.